This T cell receptor beta chain was sequenced in a study of cytomegalovirus exposure and HLA in healthy donors. On this clone: Its antigen is unknown.

The PCR had 60 Vbeta and 13 Jbeta primers. Here immunoSEQ multiplex PCR was the method, and the copy in TCRdb shows in-frame clones only, minus some. Counted here are fewer than 150,000 clones, about 80% occurring once; the ten biggest clones make up 2% to 2.5%. The germline CDR1 and CDR2 sequences are SGHRS and YFSETQ. V lost 0 bases and J 5 bases, leaving 8 bases between the germline ends. This CDR3 has 14 residues. Study-level points and caveats: Association with HLA alleles at 0.05 false discovery rate was found for 16,951 TCR beta sequences in a later analysis. Across donors, presence/absence analyses took sequencing depth to be roughly uniform.

The source of this sequence is a man aged 25-40 years in good health and CMV-seronegative. Sequences were obtained from PBMCs. The chain carries TRBV5-1 and TRBJ2-2; TRBD2 might be the D (5 bases). The CDR3 DNA reads as TGCGCCAGCAGCTTGGCCGGGGTGACCGGGGAGCTGTTTTTT. The encoded protein is CASSLAGVTGELFF.